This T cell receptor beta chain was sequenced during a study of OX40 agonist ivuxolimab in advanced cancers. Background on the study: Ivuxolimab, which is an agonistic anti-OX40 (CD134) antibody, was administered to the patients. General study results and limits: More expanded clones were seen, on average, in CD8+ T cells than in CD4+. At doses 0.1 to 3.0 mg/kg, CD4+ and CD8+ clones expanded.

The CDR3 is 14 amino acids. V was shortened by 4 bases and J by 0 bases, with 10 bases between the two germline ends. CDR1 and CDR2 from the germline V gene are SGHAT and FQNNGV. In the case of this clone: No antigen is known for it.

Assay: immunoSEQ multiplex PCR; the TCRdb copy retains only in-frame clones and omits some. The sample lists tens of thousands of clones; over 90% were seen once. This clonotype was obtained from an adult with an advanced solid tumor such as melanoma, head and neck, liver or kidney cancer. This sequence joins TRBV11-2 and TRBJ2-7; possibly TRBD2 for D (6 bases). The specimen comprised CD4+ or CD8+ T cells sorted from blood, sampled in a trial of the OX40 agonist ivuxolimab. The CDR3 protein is CASSWGGSSYEQYF. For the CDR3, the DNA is TGTGCCAGCAGCTGGGGAGGCAGCTCCTACGAGCAGTACTTC.